These T cell receptor beta chains were read from a single sample in a study of T cells in Graves' hyperthyroidism and ophthalmopathy. MiXCR, applied by TCRdb to the multiplex PCR reads, yields one record per CDR3 protein. The sample lists some 250,000 distinct CDR3 sequences; 15% were seen once. The source material was blood. The receptors shown here come from a woman aged 45-65 years with Graves' hyperthyroidism that later progressed to Graves' ophthalmopathy. CDR3s leave out the opening cysteine and the closing phenylalanine or tryptophan. For some rows the clone size is stated as once, few or many, or as a class when expanded; others skip it.

length	V	J	size	CDR3
13	TRBV20-1	TRBJ2-1	many	SARGAGGVYNEQF
12	TRBV29-1	TRBJ2-3	many	SVGTPISTDTQY
13	TRBV12-3/TRBV12-4	TRBJ1-1	many	ASRAWDRMNTEAF
15	TRBV15	TRBJ2-5	few	ATSRRTSGSGQETQY
16	TRBV29-1	TRBJ2-1	few	SVADLGQSTGTSGPKF
13	TRBV11-2	TRBJ2-7	many	ASSHRHLSSYEQY
14	TRBV18	TRBJ1-2	many	ASSQSFMTGAYGYT
12	TRBV20-1	TRBJ2-2	many	SAQSWEVTGELF
14	TRBV5-1	TRBJ2-2	many	ASSIEGVRNTGELF
11	TRBV2	TRBJ2-3	many	ASSEARTDTQY
13	TRBV7-8	TRBJ1-1	many	ASSSPRGQVEGAF
15	TRBV6-1	TRBJ2-4	few	ASRSYSQLLAKNIQY
12	TRBV18	TRBJ2-2	many	ASSRDTYTGELF
11	TRBV20-1	TRBJ2-3	many	SARDLVGDTQY
13	TRBV20-1	TRBJ2-1	many	SAEPLGGMGNEQF
12	TRBV13	TRBJ1-2	many	ASSLADGADGYT
13	TRBV5-1	TRBJ1-2	many	ASSLVGVSNYGYT
12	TRBV2	TRBJ1-1	many	ASGLTGWGTEAF
13	TRBV20-1	TRBJ1-4	many	STRQSTATNEKLF
13	TRBV28	TRBJ2-7	-	ASSSPGGGNNEQY